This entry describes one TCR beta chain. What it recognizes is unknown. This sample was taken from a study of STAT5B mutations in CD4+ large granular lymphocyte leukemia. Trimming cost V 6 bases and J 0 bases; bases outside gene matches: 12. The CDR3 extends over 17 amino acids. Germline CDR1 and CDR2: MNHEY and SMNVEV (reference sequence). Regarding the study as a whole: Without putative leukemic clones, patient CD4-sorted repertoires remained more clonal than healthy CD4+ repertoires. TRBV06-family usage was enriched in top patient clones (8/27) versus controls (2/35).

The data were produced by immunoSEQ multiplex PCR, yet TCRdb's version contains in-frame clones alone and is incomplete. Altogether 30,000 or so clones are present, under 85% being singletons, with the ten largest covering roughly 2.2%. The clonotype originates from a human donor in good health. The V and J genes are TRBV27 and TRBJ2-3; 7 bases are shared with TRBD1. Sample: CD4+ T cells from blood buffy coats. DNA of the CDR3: TGTGCCAGCAGACTGGACAGGCCCAGTGCTAGCACAGATACGCAGTATTTT. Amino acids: CASRLDRPSASTDTQYF.